This T cell receptor beta chain was identified in a study of blood T cell repertoires in COVID-19. The overall study: The United States, Italy and Spain were the sources of the acute and convalescent COVID-19 samples.

The CDR3 is 15 residues long. Germline CDR1 is SGHVS and CDR2 is FQNEAQ. With 5 bases removed from V and 3 bases from J, the gap between germline ends came to 15 bases. The data were produced by immunoSEQ multiplex PCR, yet TCRdb's version contains in-frame clones alone and is incomplete. The data show roughly 38,000 clones, about 88% seen once. The specimen was peripheral blood. This clonotype was obtained from a man over 45 in a cohort sampled during active COVID-19. The chain employs TRBV7-8 and TRBJ2-3, with a possible D match to TRBD2 (6 bases). The CDR3 loop is CASSILGSWTDTQYF. The CDR3 region has the DNA TGTGCCAGCAGCATCCTCGGGAGTTGGACAGATACGCAGTATTTT.